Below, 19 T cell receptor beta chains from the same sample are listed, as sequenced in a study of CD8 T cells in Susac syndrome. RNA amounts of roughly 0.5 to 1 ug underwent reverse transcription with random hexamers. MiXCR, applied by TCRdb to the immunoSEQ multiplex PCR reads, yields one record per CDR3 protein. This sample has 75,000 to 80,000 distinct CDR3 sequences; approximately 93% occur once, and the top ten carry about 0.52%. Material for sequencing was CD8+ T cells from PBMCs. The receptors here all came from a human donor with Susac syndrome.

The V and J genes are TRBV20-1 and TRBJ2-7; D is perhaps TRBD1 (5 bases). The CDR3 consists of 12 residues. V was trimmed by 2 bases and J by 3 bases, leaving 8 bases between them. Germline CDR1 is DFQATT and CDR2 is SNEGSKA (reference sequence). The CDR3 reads CSARLQGYEQYF. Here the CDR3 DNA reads TGCAGTGCTAGACTCCAGGGCTACGAGCAGTACTTC.

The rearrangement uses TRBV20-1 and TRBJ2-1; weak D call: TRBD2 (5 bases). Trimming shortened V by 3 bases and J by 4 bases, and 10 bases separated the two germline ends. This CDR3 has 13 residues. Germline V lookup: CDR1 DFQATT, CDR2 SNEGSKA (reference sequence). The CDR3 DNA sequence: TGCAGTGCTAGCGATAGCGCGTACAATGAGCAGTTCTTC. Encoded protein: CSASDSAYNEQFF.

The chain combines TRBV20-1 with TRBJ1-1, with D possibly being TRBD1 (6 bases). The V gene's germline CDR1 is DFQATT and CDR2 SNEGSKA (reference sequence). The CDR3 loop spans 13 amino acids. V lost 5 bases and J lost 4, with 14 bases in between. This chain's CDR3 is CSAQNLQGTEAFF. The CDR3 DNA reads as TGCAGTGCTCAAAACTTACAGGGCACTGAAGCTTTCTTT.

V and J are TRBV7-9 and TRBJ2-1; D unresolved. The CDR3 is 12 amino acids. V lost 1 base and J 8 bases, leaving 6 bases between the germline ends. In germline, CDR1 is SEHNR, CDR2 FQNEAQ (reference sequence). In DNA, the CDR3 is TGTGCCAGCAGCTTAGAACCAGATGAGCAGTTCTTC. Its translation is CASSLEPDEQFF.

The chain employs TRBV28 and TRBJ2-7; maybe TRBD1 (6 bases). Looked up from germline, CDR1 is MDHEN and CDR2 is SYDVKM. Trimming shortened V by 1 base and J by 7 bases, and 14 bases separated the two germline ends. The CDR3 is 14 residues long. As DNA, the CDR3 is TGTGCCAGCAGTTTATTGGCGGCTAGGGGGGAGCAGTACTTC. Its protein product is CASSLLAARGEQYF.

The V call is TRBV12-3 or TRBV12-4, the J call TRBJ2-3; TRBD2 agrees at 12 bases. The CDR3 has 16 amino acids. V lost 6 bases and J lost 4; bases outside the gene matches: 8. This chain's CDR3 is CASRETSGGPADTQYF. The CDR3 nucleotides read TGTGCCAGCAGGGAGACTAGCGGGGGCCCCGCAGATACGCAGTATTTT.

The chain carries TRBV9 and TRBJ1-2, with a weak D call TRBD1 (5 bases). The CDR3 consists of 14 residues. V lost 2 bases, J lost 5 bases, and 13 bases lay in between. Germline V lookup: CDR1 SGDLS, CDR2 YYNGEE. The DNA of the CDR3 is TGTGCCAGCAGCGTCAACGAGGGGACTTATGGCTACACCTTC. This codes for CASSVNEGTYGYTF.

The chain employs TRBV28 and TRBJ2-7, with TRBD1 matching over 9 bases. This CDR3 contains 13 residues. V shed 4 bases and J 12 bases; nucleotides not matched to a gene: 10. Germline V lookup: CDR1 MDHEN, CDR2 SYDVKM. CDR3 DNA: TGTGCCAGCAGTTCAACGGACAGGGGAAGACCGTACTTC. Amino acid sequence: CASSSTDRGRPYF.

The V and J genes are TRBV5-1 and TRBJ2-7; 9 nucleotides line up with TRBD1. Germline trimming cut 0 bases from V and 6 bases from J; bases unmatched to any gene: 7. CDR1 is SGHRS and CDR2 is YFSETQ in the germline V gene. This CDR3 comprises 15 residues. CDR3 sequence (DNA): TGCGCCAGCAGCTTGGCTGGGACAGGGAACGCCGAGCAGTACTTC. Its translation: CASSLAGTGNAEQYF.

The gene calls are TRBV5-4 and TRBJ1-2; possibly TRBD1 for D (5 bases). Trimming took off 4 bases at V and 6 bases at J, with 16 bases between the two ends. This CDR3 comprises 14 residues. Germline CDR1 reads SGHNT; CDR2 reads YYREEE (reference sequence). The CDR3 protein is CASSGESAGDGYTF. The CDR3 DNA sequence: TGTGCCAGCAGCGGAGAATCCGCGGGGGATGGCTACACCTTC.

The CDR3 DNA sequence: TGCAGCGCCATATCCCCAGACGCGGAAGAGCATGGCTACACCTTC. Translating gives CSAISPDAEEHGYTF. The chain combines TRBV29-1 with TRBJ1-2; D is ambiguous. V shed 7 bases and J shed 6 bases, with 24 bases lying between them. CDR1 and CDR2 from the germline V gene are SQVTM and ANQGSEA. The CDR3 has 15 amino acids.

CDR3 loop: CASSPGQGRYEQYF. In nucleotides, the CDR3 is TGTGCCAGCAGCCCTGGACAGGGGCGCTACGAGCAGTACTTC. The J gene is TRBJ2-7, the V gene TRBV7-9; the match to TRBD1 covers 9 bases. This CDR3 spans 14 amino acids. J gave up 3 bases and V 5 bases, and 5 bases lay outside the gene matches. CDR1 is SEHNR, CDR2 FQNEAQ, per germline (reference sequence). Based on the CDR3 plus reference TRBV7-9 and TRBJ2-7, the full variable domain is DTGVSQNPRHKITKRGQNVTFRCDPISEHNRLYWYRQTLGQGPEFLTYFQNEAQLEKSRLLSDRFSAERPKGSFSTLEIQRTEQGDSAMYLCASSPGQGRYEQYFGPGTRLTVT.

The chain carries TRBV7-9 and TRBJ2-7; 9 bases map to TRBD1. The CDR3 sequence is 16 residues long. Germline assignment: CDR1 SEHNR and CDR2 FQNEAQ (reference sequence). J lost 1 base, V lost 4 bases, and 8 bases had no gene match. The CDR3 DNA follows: TGTGCCAGCAGCTCCCCTCGTGGGACAGGGTCCTACGAGCAGTACTTC. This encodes CASSSPRGTGSYEQYF.

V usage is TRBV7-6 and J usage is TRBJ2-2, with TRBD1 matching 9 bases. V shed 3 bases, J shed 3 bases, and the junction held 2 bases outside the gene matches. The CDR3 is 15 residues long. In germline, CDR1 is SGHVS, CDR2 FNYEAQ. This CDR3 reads CASSLDRGHTGELFF. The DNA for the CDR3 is TGTGCCAGCAGCTTGGACAGGGGACACACCGGGGAGCTGTTTTTT.

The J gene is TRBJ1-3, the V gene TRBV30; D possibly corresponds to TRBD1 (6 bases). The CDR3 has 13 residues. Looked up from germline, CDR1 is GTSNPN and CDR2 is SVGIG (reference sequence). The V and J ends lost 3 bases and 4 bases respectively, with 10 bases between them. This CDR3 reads CAWRRQGGNTIYF. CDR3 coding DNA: TGTGCCTGGAGGCGTCAGGGGGGAAACACCATATATTTT.

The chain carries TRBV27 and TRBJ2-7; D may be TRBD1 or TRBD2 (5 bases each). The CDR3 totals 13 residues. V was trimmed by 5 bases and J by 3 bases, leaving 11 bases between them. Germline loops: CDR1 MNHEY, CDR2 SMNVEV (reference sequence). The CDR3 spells CASSPGTYYEQYF. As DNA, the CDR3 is TGTGCCAGCAGTCCGGGGACCTACTACGAGCAGTACTTC.

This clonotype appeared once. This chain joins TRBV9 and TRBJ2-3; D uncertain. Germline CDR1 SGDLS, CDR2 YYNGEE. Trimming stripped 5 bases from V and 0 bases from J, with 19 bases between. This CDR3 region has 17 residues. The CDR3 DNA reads TGTGCCAGCAGTCAGGCCCCCGACGCCACTAGCACAGATACGCAGTATTTT. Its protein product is CASSQAPDATSTDTQYF.

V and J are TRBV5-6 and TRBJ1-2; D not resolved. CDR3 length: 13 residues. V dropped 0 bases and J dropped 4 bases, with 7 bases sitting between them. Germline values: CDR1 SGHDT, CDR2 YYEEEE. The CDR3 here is CASSLGQSYGYTF. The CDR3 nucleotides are TGTGCCAGCAGCTTGGGCCAGAGCTATGGCTACACCTTC.

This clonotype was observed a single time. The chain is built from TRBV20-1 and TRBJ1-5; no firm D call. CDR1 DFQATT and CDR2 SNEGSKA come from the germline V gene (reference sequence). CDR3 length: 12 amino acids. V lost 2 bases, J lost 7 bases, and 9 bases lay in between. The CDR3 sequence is CSARSLTQPQHF. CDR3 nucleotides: TGCAGTGCTAGATCCCTCACCCAGCCCCAGCATTTT.